This T cell receptor beta chain was captured by sequencing in a study of a mutant IDH1 vaccine in newly diagnosed glioma. CDR1 MNHNS and CDR2 SASEGT come from the germline V gene. CDR3 length: 13 residues. V was clipped by 7 bases and J by 9 bases, with 13 bases between them. Profiled with immunoSEQ multiplex PCR; TCRdb holds only in-frame clones, not every one. The data hold roughly 22,000 clones, with about 80% observed a single time. Details on this clone: Its matching antigen is unknown.

Time point reported: week 47, end of study. One vaccine dose held 300 ug of mutant IDH1 20-mer peptide and came with topical imiquimod. The TCR comes from a middle-aged man with glioma. Some clones in this sample may be carry-over from other donors' samples. The sample here was PBMCs, taken from a glioma patient whose treatment included an IDH1 peptide vaccine. The chain has TRBV6-1 and TRBJ1-6; D may be TRBD1 (5 bases). CDR3 region: CASTLGGTSPLHF. CDR3 bases: TGTGCCAGCACCCTGGGGGGGACTTCACCCCTCCACTTT.